These 3 T cell receptor beta chains were sequenced from one sample in a study of T cell responses to AZD1222 COVID-19 vaccine (dated by TCRdb to the early 2020s). Reading the label with the study, this specimen's time point is: about 28 days (+/-7) after the second vaccine dose. Library preparation employed the immunoSEQ multiplex PCR assay. TCRdb re-hosts the immuneACCESS table, in-frame sequences only. Its copies lack some clones; in the studies checked, an unresolved V gene accounts for under half of them, and the cause for the rest is not known. This sample gives about 120,000 clones in total; around 90% of them show up just once. 15% of the sample is held by the ten biggest clonotypes. This sample comprised peripheral blood, obtained 28 days after the second AZD1222 dose. The receptors originated from an adult who received the AZD1222 COVID-19 vaccine.

This clone appeared a single time. The V gene is TRBV7-9, the J gene TRBJ1-4, with 7 bases aligning to TRBD1. Per germline, CDR1 SEHNR and CDR2 FQNEAQ (reference sequence). The CDR3 spans 14 residues. Trimming took 6 bases from V and 5 from J; bases not matched to a gene: 6. CDR3 in amino acids: CASRPPGQNEKLFF. As DNA, the CDR3 is TGTGCCAGCAGACCTCCGGGACAGAATGAAAAACTGTTTTTT.

This clone was observed a single time. The chain carries TRBV27 and TRBJ2-1; 16 nucleotides agree with TRBD2. V lost 10 bases, J lost 12 bases, and 9 bases stayed unmatched. The CDR3 has 14 amino acids. Germline CDR1 and CDR2: MNHEY and SMNVEV (reference sequence). CDR3 nucleotide sequence: TGTGCCACCGCCGGGACTAGCGGGGGGGAGGGGCAGTTCTTC. It is translated as CATAGTSGGEGQFF.

This sequence joins TRBV11-3 and TRBJ1-5; weak D call: TRBD1 (6 bases). V was trimmed by 4 bases and J by 0 bases, leaving 19 bases between them. This CDR3 comprises 18 residues. In germline, CDR1 is SGHNT, CDR2 YENEEA. The CDR3, as DNA: TGTGCCAGCAGCTGGAGGACAGAAACGCACTTTAGCAATCAGCCCCAGCATTTT. The encoded protein is CASSWRTETHFSNQPQHF.